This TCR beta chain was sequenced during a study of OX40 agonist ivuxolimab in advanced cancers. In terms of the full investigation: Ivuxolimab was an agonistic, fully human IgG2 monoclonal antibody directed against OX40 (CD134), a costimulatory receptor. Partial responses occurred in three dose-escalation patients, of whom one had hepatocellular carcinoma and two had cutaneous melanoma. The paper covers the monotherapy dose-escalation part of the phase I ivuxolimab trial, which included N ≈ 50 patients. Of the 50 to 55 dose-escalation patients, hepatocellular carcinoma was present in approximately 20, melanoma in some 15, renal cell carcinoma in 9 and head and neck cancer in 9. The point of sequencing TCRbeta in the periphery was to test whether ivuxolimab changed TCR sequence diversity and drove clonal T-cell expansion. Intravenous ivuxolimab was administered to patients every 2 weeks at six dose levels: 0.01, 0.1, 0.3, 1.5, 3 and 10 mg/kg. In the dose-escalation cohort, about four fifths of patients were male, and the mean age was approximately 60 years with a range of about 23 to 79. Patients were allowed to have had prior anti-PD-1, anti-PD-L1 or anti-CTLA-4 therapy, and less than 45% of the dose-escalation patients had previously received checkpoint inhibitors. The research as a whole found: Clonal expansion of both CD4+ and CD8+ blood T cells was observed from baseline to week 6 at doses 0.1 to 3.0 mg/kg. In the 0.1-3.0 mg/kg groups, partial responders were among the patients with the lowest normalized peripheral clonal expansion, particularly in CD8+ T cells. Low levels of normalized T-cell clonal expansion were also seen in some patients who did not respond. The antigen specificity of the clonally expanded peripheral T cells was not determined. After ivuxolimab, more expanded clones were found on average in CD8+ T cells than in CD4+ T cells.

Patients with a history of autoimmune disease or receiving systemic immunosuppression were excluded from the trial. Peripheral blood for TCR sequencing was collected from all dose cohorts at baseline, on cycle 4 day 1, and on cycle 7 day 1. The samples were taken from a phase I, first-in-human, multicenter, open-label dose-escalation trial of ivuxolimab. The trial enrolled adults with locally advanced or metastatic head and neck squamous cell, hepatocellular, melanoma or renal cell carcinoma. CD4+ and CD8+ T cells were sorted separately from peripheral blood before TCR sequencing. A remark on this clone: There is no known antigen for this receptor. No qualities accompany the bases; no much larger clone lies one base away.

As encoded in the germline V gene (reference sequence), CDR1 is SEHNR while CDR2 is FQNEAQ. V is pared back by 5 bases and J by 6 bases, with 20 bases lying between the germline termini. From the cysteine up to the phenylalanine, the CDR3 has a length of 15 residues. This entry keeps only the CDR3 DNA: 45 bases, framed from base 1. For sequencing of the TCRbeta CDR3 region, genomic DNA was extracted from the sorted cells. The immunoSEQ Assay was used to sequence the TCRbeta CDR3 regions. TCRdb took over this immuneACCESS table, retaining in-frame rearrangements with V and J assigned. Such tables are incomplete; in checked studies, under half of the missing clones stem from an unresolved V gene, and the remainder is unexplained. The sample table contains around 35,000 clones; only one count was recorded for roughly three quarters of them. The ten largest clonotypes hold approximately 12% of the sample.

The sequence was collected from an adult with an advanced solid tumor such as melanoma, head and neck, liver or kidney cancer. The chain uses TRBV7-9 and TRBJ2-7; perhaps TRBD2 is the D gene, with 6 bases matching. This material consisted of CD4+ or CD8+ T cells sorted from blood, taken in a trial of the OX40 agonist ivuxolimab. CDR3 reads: CASSPRAAGPSEQYF. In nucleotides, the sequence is TGTGCCAGCAGCCCCCGTGCTGCGGGACCCTCCGAGCAGTACTTC.